These T cell receptor beta chains were read from a single sample in a study of T cells expressing NK-cell markers. TCRdb re-called the 5' RACE reads; every CDR3 protein appears as one record, without DNA. This sample's table reports about 460,000 distinct CDR3 sequences. The specimen was blood T cells: a sorted CD56 or NKG2C T cell subset, CD4+ or CD8+ T cells, or bulk PBMC T cells (not recorded which). These receptors were taken from a woman aged 45 to 65 in good health. The CDR3 runs from the conserved cysteine through the conserved F or W. Each record gives: V gene, J gene, CDR3 protein.

TRBV6-5	TRBJ1-1	CASVGGQVAEAFF
TRBV5-6	TRBJ2-2	CASSTKGPQNTGELFF
TRBV20-1	TRBJ2-1	CSGVDGRAYNEQFF
TRBV15	TRBJ2-7	CATSLTGGAAYEQYF
TRBV4-1	TRBJ2-7	CASSLSTGTVWEQYF
TRBV10-3	TRBJ2-7	CATGTITRNNEQYF
TRBV29-1	TRBJ2-5	CSVAPGTVETQYF
TRBV4-1	TRBJ2-4	CASSQDRGGLAKNIQYF
TRBV24-1	TRBJ2-1	CATRLGGWSYNEQFF
TRBV19	TRBJ2-1	CASSIEPSGVNEQFF
TRBV11-3	TRBJ1-1	CASSLEAISNTEAFF
TRBV27	TRBJ2-2	CASRRTRGTGELFF
TRBV20-1	TRBJ2-1	CSARDLLAGLLYEQFF
TRBV12-5	TRBJ2-7	CASVGSGGPYEQYF
TRBV12-3/TRBV12-4	TRBJ2-1	CASTTEAYNEQFF
TRBV9	TRBJ2-3	CASSVLPGESNTQYF
TRBV12-3/TRBV12-4	TRBJ2-6	CASSLKGLAGESFTGANVLTF
TRBV9	TRBJ2-5	CASSERTSAGGETQYF
TRBV12-3/TRBV12-4	TRBJ2-1	CASRPGGQSFYNEQFF
TRBV6-1	TRBJ1-6	CASSGRTGSLHF
TRBV5-6	TRBJ2-7	CASSESGPLYEQYF
TRBV4-1	TRBJ2-7	CASSPHSESSYEQYF
TRBV5-6	TRBJ2-2	CASRTGRVTGELFF
TRBV5-6	TRBJ2-4	CASSSVQTAKNIQYF
TRBV12-3/TRBV12-4	TRBJ1-5	CASSSHLGGASNQPQHF
TRBV20-1	TRBJ1-4	CSARSPEGLQEEKLFF
TRBV12-3/TRBV12-4	TRBJ1-2	CASNPSGDLIGYTF
TRBV14	TRBJ2-5	CASSQVGTKETQYF
TRBV20-1	TRBJ2-5	CSARRDWGWSETQYF
TRBV15	TRBJ2-5	CATSRVGAFQETQYF
TRBV12-3/TRBV12-4	TRBJ1-1	CASSPYRGTEAFF
TRBV2	TRBJ2-3	CASASRDFLTDTQYF
TRBV7-6	TRBJ2-7	CASSLGAPMSPGDYEQYF
TRBV6-6	TRBJ1-6	CASRLKDGSPLHF
TRBV6-5	TRBJ2-1	CASRPSGTLFTTQFF
TRBV12-3/TRBV12-4	TRBJ1-5	CASRTSSGLNQPQHF
TRBV10-3	TRBJ2-3	CAIRSFGGTDTQYF
TRBV9	TRBJ1-2	CASSAGSGANYGYTF
TRBV4-1	TRBJ2-3	CASSSSGYSTDTQYF
TRBV11-3	TRBJ2-3	CASSWDTGTSTDTQYF
TRBV3-1	TRBJ2-3	CASSLSPGLQTQYF
TRBV6-1	TRBJ1-5	CASIRQGGQPQHF
TRBV7-9	TRBJ2-1	CASSRKGTSGSVDEQFF
TRBV20-1	TRBJ2-5	CSGERGSQETQYF
TRBV20-1	TRBJ2-7	CSAGPGHFSYEQYF
TRBV5-1	TRBJ2-1	CASSLPSGHSYNEQFF